One TCR beta chain is described in this entry. These data belong to a study of T cell responses to AZD1222 COVID-19 vaccine. Deletions cut 6 bases from V and 5 bases from J, with 13 bases between. CDR3 length: 13 residues. Per the germline V gene, CDR1 is MDHEN and CDR2 is SYDVKM. Doses given second, at about 4 or about 12 weeks, were pooled. Some clones are missing from TCRdb's copy, which holds only in-frame ones; the method was immunoSEQ multiplex PCR. The table lists about 130,000 clones, 80% to 95% of them singletons. The TCR sequence derives from an adult who received the AZD1222 COVID-19 vaccine. The chain couples TRBV28 to TRBJ2-5; D may match TRBD1 or TRBD2 (6 bases each). The sequencing used peripheral blood, collected 28 days after the second AZD1222 dose. This chain's CDR3 is CASRGAGLETQYF. The CDR3 bases are TGTGCCAGCAGGGGGGCGGGACTGGAGACCCAGTACTTC.